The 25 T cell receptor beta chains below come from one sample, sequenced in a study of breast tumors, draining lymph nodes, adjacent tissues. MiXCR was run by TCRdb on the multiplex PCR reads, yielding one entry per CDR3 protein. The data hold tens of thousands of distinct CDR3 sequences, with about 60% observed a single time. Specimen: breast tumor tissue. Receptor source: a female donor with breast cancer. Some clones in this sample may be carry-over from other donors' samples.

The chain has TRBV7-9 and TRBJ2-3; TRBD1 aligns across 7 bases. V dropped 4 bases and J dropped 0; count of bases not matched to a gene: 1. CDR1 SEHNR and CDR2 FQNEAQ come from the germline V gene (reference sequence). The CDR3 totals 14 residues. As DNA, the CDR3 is TGTGCCAGCAGCTCGACAGGGAGCACAGATACGCAGTATTTT. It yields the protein CASSSTGSTDTQYF.

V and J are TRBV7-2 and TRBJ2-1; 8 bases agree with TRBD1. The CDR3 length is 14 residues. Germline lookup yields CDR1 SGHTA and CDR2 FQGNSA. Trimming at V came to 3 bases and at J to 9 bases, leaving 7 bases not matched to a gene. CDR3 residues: CASSFGSGGTEQFF. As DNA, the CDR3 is TGTGCCAGCAGCTTCGGTTCAGGGGGCACTGAGCAGTTCTTC.

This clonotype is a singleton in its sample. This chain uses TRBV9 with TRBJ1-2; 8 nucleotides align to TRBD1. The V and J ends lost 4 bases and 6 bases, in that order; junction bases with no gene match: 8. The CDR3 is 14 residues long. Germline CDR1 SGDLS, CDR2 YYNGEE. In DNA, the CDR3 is TGTGCCAGCAGCCCTAAGACAGGGGTGGATGGCTACACCTTC. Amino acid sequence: CASSPKTGVDGYTF.

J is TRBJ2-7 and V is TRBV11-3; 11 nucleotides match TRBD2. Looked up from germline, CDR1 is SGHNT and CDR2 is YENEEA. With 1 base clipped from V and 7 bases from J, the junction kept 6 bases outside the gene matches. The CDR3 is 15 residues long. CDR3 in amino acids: CASSLGLAGSGEQYF. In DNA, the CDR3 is TGTGCCAGCAGCTTAGGACTAGCGGGATCAGGGGAGCAGTACTTC.

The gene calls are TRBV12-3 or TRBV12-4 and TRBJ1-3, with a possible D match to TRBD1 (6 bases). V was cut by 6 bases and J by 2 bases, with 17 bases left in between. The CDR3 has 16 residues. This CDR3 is CASRAEGGIAGNTIYF. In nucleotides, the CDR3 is TGTGCCAGCAGGGCTGAGGGGGGGATAGCTGGAAACACCATATATTTT.

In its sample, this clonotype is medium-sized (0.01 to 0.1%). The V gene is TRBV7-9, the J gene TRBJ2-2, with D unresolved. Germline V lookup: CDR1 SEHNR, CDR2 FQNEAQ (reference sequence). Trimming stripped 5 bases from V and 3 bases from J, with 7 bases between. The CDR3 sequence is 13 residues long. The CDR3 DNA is TGTGCCAGCAGCGATGGACACACCGGGGAGCTGTTTTTT. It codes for CASSDGHTGELFF.

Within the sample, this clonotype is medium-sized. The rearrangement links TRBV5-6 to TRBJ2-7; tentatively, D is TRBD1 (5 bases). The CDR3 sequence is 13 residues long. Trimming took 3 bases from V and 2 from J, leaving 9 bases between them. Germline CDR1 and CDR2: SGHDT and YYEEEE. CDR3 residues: CASSSKTAYEQYF. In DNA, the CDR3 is TGTGCCAGCAGCTCAAAGACAGCCTACGAGCAGTACTTC.

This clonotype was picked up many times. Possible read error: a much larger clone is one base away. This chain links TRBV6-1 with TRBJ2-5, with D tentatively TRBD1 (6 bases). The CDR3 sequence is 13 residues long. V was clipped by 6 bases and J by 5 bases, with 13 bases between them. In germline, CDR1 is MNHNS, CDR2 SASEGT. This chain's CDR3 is CASRPYRVETQYF. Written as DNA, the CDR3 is TGTGCCAGCAGACCCTACAGGGTGGAGACCCAGTACTTC.

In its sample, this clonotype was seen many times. The CDR3 DNA reads as TGTGCCAGCAGCTTAGTAGCGGGGGGGCCCCCCCCTGCTGGCGAGCAGTACTTC. It codes for CASSLVAGGPPPAGEQYF. The chain recombines TRBV11-2 with TRBJ2-7; 11 nucleotides align to TRBD2. The V and J ends lost 1 base and 6 bases, in that order; junction bases with no gene match: 14. The CDR3 runs to 18 residues. CDR1 and CDR2 (germline): SGHAT, FQNNGV.

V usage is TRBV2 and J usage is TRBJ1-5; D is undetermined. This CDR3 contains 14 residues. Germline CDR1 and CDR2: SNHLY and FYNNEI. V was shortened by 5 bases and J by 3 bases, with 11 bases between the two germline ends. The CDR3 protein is CASSRTKANQPQHF. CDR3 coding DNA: TGTGCCAGCAGTAGGACCAAAGCCAATCAGCCCCAGCATTTT.

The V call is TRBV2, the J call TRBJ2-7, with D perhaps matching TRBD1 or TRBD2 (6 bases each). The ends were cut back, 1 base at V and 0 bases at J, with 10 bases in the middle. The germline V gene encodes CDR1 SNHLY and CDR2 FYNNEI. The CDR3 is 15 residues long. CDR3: CASSEGGGLSYEQYF. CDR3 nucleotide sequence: TGTGCCAGCAGTGAAGGAGGGGGGCTCTCCTACGAGCAGTACTTC.

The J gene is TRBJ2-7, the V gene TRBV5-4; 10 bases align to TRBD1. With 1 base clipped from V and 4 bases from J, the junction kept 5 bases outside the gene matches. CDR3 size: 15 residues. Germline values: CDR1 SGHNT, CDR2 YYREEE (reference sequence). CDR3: CASSLWDRGSYEQYF. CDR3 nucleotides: TGTGCCAGCAGCTTGTGGGACAGGGGATCATACGAGCAGTACTTC. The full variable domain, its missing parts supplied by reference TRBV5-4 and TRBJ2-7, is ETGVTQSPTHLIKTRGQQVTLRCSSQSGHNTVSWYQQALGQGPQFIFQYYREEENGRGNFPPRFSGLQFPNYSSELNVNALELDDSALYLCASSLWDRGSYEQYFGPGTRLTVT.

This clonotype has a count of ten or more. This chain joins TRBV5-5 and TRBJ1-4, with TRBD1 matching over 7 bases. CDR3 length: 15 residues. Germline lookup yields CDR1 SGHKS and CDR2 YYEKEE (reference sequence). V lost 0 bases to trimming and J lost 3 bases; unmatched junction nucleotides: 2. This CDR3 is CASSLGQGSNEKLFF. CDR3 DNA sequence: TGTGCCAGCAGCTTGGGACAGGGTTCTAATGAAAAACTGTTTTTT.

Written as DNA, the CDR3 is TGTGCCAGCAGACTTCTACAGGGGGATAATTCACCCCTCCACTTT. Translation gives CASRLLQGDNSPLHF. The J gene is TRBJ1-6, the V gene TRBV7-8; 8 bases map to TRBD1. Germline V gene lookup returns CDR1 SGHVS and CDR2 FQNEAQ. The CDR3 totals 15 residues. The V gene end was trimmed by 6 bases and the J gene end by 5 bases; junction bases not matched to a gene: 6.

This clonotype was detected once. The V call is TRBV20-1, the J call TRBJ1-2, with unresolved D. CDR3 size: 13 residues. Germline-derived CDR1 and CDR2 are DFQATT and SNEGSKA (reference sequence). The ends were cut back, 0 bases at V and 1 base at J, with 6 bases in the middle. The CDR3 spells CSARDQFNYGYTF. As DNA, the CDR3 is TGCAGTGCTAGAGATCAGTTTAACTATGGCTACACCTTC.

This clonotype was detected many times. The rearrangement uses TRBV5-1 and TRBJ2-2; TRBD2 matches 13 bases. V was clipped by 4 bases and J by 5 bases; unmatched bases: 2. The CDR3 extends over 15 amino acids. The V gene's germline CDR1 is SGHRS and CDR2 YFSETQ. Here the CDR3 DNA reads TGCGCCAGCAGCCTGGGACTAGCGGGAACCGGGGAGCTGTTTTTT. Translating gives CASSLGLAGTGELFF.

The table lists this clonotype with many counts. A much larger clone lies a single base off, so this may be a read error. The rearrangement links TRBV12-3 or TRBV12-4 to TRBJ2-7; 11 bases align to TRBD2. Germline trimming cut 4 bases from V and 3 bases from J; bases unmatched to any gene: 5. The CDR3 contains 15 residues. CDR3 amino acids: CASSCLAGGVYEQYF. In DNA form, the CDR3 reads TGTGCCAGCAGTTGCCTAGCGGGAGGTGTCTACGAGCAGTACTTC.

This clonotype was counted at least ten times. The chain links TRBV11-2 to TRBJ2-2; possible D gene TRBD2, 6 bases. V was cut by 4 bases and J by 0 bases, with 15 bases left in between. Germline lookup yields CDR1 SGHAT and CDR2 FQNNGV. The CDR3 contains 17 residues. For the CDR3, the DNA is TGTGCCAGCAGCTCGCGCGCTGCTAGCGCGAACACCGGGGAGCTGTTTTTT. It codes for CASSSRAASANTGELFF.

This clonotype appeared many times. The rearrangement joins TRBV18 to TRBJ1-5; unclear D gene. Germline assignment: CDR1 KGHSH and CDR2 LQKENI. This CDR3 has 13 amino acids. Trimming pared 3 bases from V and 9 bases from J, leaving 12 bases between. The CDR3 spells CASSPTRTGPQHF. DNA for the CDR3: TGTGCCAGCTCACCTACACGGACCGGGCCCCAGCATTTT.

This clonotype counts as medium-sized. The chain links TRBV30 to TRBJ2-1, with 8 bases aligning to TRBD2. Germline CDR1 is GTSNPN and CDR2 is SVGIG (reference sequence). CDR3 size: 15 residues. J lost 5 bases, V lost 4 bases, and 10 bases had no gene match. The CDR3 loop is CAWTPIGRGNNEQFF. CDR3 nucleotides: TGTGCCTGGACGCCCATCGGGAGGGGGAACAATGAGCAGTTCTTC. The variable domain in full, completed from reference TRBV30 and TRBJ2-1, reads SQTIHQWPATLVQPVGSPLSLECTVEGTSNPNLYWYRQAAGRGLQLLFYSVGIGQISSEVPQNLSASRPQDRQFILSSKKLLLSDSGFYLCAWTPIGRGNNEQFFGPGTRLTVL.

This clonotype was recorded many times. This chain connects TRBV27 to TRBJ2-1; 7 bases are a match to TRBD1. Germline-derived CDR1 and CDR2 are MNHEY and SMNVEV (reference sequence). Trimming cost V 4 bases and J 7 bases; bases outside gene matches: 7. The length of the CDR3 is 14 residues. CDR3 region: CASSSQGSWNEQFF. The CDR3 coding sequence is TGTGCCAGCAGTTCACAGGGGTCGTGGAATGAGCAGTTCTTC.

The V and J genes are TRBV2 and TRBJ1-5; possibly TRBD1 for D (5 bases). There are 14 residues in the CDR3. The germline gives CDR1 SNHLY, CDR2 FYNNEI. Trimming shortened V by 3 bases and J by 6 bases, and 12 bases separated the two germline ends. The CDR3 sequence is CASSDQGSAQPQHF. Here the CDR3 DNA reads TGTGCCAGCAGTGATCAGGGAAGCGCTCAGCCCCAGCATTTT.

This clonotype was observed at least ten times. The CDR3 spells CASSLGLIYNEQFF. The CDR3 DNA follows: TGTGCCAGCAGCCTCGGACTTATCTACAATGAGCAGTTCTTC. The V call is TRBV7-9, the J call TRBJ2-1; D might be TRBD2 (5 bases). Germline lookup yields CDR1 SEHNR and CDR2 FQNEAQ (reference sequence). V lost 5 bases and J lost 3, with 11 bases in between. The CDR3 contains 14 residues.

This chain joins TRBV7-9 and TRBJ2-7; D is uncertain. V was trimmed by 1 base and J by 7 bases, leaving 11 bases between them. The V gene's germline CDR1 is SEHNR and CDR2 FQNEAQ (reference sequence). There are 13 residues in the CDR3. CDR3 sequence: CASSLGPTREQYF. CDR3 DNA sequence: TGTGCCAGCAGCTTAGGCCCCACGAGGGAGCAGTACTTC.

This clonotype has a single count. This CDR3 is CASSLVVTGSGNQPQHF. In DNA, the CDR3 is TGTGCCAGCAGCTTAGTGGTCACAGGGTCGGGCAATCAGCCCCAGCATTTT. The chain carries TRBV7-9 and TRBJ1-5, with D tentatively TRBD1 (6 bases). The CDR3 is made up of 17 amino acids. In germline, CDR1 is SEHNR, CDR2 FQNEAQ (reference sequence). V gave up 1 base and J gave up 2 bases, with 15 bases separating them.